This T cell receptor beta chain stems from a study of cytomegalovirus exposure and HLA in healthy donors. Study-wide points: Sequences of the TCR beta chain were said to predict the HLA-A and HLA-B alleles of most subjects accurately. Later work found that TCR association rates differed between HLA loci; DRB1 had the most and HLA-C the fewest. As was reported, the classifier diagnosed cytomegalovirus status with high specificity and sensitivity.

Worth noting for this clone: Its antigen is currently unknown.

With 60 Vbeta and 13 Jbeta primers, the PCR was carried out. The authors' processing: An analysis that came later counted 80 million or so unique TCR beta chains, approximately 12 million shared. Here immunoSEQ multiplex PCR was the method, and the copy in TCRdb shows in-frame clones only, minus some. That table gives V, J and clone size, and the DNA gave D and trimming. The sample gives about 160,000 clones, over 70% of which show up once; 6.5% to 8.5% is in the top ten. CDR3 length: 15 residues. Germline V CDR1 and CDR2: LGHNA, YNFKEQ. The V gene end was trimmed by 0 bases and the J gene end by 8 bases; junction bases not matched to a gene: 4.

The chain recombines TRBV4-2 with TRBJ2-1, with 10 bases fitting TRBD2. The receptor comes from a middle-aged woman in good health and CMV-seropositive. Sequenced input: PBMCs. The CDR3 here is CASSQELAGNYEQFF. CDR3 nucleotides: TGTGCCAGCAGCCAAGAACTAGCGGGGAATTATGAGCAGTTCTTC.